This TCR beta chain comes out of a study of cytomegalovirus exposure and HLA in healthy donors. On the study more broadly: Earlier work reported 117 million unique TCR beta sequences from about 200 million T cells. Study results and limitations: DRB1 had the most TCR associations and HLA-C the fewest, a later analysis found, with rates varying by HLA locus.

Trimming shortened V by 4 bases and J by 5 bases, and 18 bases separated the two germline ends. The germline gives CDR1 SGHNT, CDR2 YYREEE (reference sequence). The CDR3 spans 15 residues. For this clone: Antigen: not known.

60 Vbeta and 13 Jbeta primers were used in PCR. In the authors' methods: A later analysis tallied some 80 million unique TCR beta chains, approximately 11 million of them shared. Assay: immunoSEQ multiplex PCR; the TCRdb copy retains only in-frame clones and omits some. The D gene and trimming were derived from the DNA, and the V and J assignments and clone size from that table. The sample shows some 61,000 clones, 75% to 85% of them seen only once. Investigators did not record CMV serostatus for this donor. The rearrangement joins TRBV5-4 to TRBJ1-2, with D perhaps matching TRBD1 (6 bases). The TCR originated in a human donor in good health. The material sequenced was PBMCs. The CDR3 DNA is TGTGCCAGCAGCCTAAGGACAGTGACTACTTATGGCTACACCTTC. Translating gives CASSLRTVTTYGYTF.